This T cell receptor beta chain was sequenced during a study of CD8 T cells in Susac syndrome. Study conclusions and caveats: Around 16 Susac-specific public clones were found in total CD8+ repertoires and five in CD8+ TEMRA repertoires. Clonal CD8+ expansion in Susac was highest in TEMRA cells and active patients.

This CDR3 contains 16 residues. Trimming removed 0 bases from V and 3 bases from J, with 14 bases in between. The V gene's germline CDR1 is KGHSY and CDR2 FQNENV. An amount of RNA that ranged from roughly 0.5 to 1 ug was reverse transcribed with random hexamers. The amplification used immunoSEQ multiplex PCR on TCR beta CDR3; it spanned 54 Vbeta and 13 Jbeta. MiXCR, run by TCRdb on the immunoSEQ multiplex PCR reads, gives a single entry per CDR3 protein. The profile shows approximately 100,000 distinct CDR3 sequences, roughly 94% of them singletons. To note about this clonotype: Antigen unknown.

Negative isolation was applied to CD8+ and CD4+ T cells, and FACS enrichment was applied to TEMRA cells. The sample consisted of CD8+ T cells from PBMCs. The chain recombines TRBV16 with TRBJ1-2, with a possible D match to TRBD1 (5 bases). The TCR sequence derives from a human donor with Susac syndrome. The CDR3 spells CASSQSIARVDYGYTF. Written as DNA, the CDR3 is TGTGCCAGCAGCCAATCAATCGCCAGGGTAGACTATGGCTACACCTTC.